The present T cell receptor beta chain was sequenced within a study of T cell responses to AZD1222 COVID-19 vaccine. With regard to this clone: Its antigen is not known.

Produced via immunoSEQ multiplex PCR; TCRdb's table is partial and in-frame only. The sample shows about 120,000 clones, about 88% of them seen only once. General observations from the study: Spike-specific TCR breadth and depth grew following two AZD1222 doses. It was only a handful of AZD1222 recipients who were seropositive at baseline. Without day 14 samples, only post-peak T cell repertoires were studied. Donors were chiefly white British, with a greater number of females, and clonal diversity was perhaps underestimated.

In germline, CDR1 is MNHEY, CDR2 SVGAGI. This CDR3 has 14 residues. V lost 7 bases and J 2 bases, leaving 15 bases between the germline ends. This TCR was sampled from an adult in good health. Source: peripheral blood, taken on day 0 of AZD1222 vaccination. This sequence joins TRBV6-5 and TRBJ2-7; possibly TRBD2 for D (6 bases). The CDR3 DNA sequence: TGTGCCAGCACCTCTCCCGGGGGAACCTACGAGCAGTACTTC. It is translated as CASTSPGGTYEQYF.